A single sample is the source of the 32 T cell receptor beta chains below, sequenced in a study of blood T cell repertoires in COVID-19. The assay was immunoSEQ multiplex PCR, and TCRdb's table has in-frame clones only and misses some. The table lists 100,000 to 150,000 clones, about 81% of them singletons. Sequenced material: peripheral blood. These receptors came from a man aged 30 to 39 with COVID-19, enrolled during active disease.

V usage is TRBV28 and J usage is TRBJ1-2; unclear D gene. V gave up 1 base and J gave up 7 bases, with 10 bases separating them. CDR1 is MDHEN and CDR2 is SYDVKM in the germline V gene. The CDR3 runs to 13 residues. The CDR3 DNA reads TGTGCCAGCAGTTTATTTTCTTACGGTGGCTACACCTTC. It specifies CASSLFSYGGYTF.

J is TRBJ2-7 and V is TRBV29-1, with 7 bases that match TRBD1. Germline CDR1 and CDR2: SQVTM and ANQGSEA. The CDR3 has 15 amino acids. Unmatched junction bases numbered 14, after V lost 6 bases and J lost 3 bases. CDR3 nucleotides: TGCAGCGTCATCCTGACAGGGAAGGGGCACTACGAGCAGTACTTC. Its protein is CSVILTGKGHYEQYF.

V usage is TRBV4-3 and J usage is TRBJ1-6, with a weak D call TRBD1 (6 bases). Germline-derived CDR1 and CDR2 are LGHNA and YSLEER. The CDR3 runs to 15 residues. With 0 bases removed from V and 11 bases from J, the gap between germline ends came to 14 bases. CDR3 sequence reads: CASSQEGQGRTPLHF. In DNA form, the CDR3 reads TGCGCCAGCAGCCAAGAGGGCCAGGGGCGAACACCCCTCCACTTT.

V and J are TRBV6-1 and TRBJ2-3, with 8 bases fitting TRBD1. Germline V CDR1 and CDR2: MNHNS, SASEGT. CDR3 length: 16 residues. V lost 3 bases, J lost 4 bases, and 9 bases stayed unmatched. CDR3 nucleotides: TGTGCCAGCAGTGAGACCGGACAGGGTGGTGCAGATACGCAGTATTTT. Protein sequence: CASSETGQGGADTQYF.

This clone was counted between two and nine times. CDR3 residues: CASRRLAGGRRQGEQFF. The CDR3 nucleotides read TGTGCCAGCCGCAGACTAGCGGGGGGTCGCCGGCAGGGTGAGCAGTTCTTC. The chain combines TRBV7-2 with TRBJ2-1, with 13 bases identical to TRBD2. J lost 9 bases, V lost 8 bases, and 16 bases had no gene match. The germline V gene has CDR1 SGHTA and CDR2 FQGNSA. This CDR3 is 17 amino acids long.

V usage is TRBV5-6 and J usage is TRBJ2-1, with 9 bases identical to TRBD2. The V and J ends lost 4 bases and 7 bases, in that order; junction bases with no gene match: 15. This CDR3 spans 17 amino acids. Germline lookup yields CDR1 SGHDT and CDR2 YYEEEE. CDR3 amino acids: CASSTLGPSGVGNEQFF. In nucleotides, the CDR3 is TGTGCCAGCAGCACATTGGGTCCTAGCGGGGTCGGAAATGAGCAGTTCTTC.

The genes are TRBV2 and TRBJ1-2, with 9 bases lining up with TRBD1. V shed 6 bases and J 4 bases; nucleotides not matched to a gene: 9. Germline CDR1 is SNHLY and CDR2 is FYNNEI. The CDR3 covers 15 residues. The CDR3 here is CASRKTGGTSYGYTF. The CDR3 region has the DNA TGTGCCAGCAGAAAGACAGGGGGGACTTCCTATGGCTACACCTTC. The whole variable domain, remainder taken from reference TRBV2 and TRBJ1-2, is EPEVTQTPSHQVTQMGQEVILRCVPISNHLYFYWYRQILGQKVEFLVSFYNNEISEKSEIFDDQFSVERPDGSNFTLKIRSTKLEDSAMYFCASRKTGGTSYGYTFGSGTRLTVV.

In its sample, this clone was seen many times. This chain links TRBV5-1 with TRBJ1-1; perhaps TRBD1 as D (5 bases). V lost 5 bases, J lost 0 bases, and 14 bases lay in between. CDR1 is SGHRS, CDR2 YFSETQ, per germline. This CDR3 contains 15 residues. The CDR3 region is CASSPFQGLNTEAFF. The CDR3 bases are TGCGCCAGCAGTCCCTTTCAGGGTTTGAACACTGAAGCTTTCTTT. The variable domain in full, with the rest retrieved from reference TRBV5-1 and TRBJ1-1, is KAGVTQTPRYLIKTRGQQVTLSCSPISGHRSVSWYQQTPGQGLQFLFEYFSETQRNKGNFPGRFSGRQFSNSRSEMNVSTLELGDSALYLCASSPFQGLNTEAFFGQGTRLTVV.

V is TRBV29-1 and J is TRBJ2-7; possibly TRBD1 for D (6 bases). V shed 4 bases and J shed 0 bases, with 16 bases lying between them. CDR1 SQVTM and CDR2 ANQGSEA come from the germline V gene. This CDR3 is built from 15 residues. DNA for the CDR3: TGCAGCGTTGGAAGTCTGAGGGGGAGCTCCTACGAGCAGTACTTC. Translated: CSVGSLRGSSYEQYF.

This clone was recorded only once. The genes are TRBV6-5 and TRBJ2-7; weak D call: TRBD1 (6 bases). Deletions cut 6 bases from V and 2 bases from J, with 17 bases between. The CDR3 is made up of 15 amino acids. Germline V lookup: CDR1 MNHEY, CDR2 SVGAGI. CDR3 residues: CASSKDSGGPYEQYF. The DNA for the CDR3 is TGTGCCAGCAGCAAGGACAGTGGTGGCCCCTACGAGCAGTACTTC.

The CDR3, as DNA: TGTGCCACCAGCATGAGAACGATAAGTCAAGAGACCCAGTACTTC. Residues: CATSMRTISQETQYF. The chain recombines TRBV15 with TRBJ2-5; no clear D. Trimming left V 4 bases short and J 2 bases short, with 14 bases between. This CDR3 region has 15 residues. CDR1 LNHNV and CDR2 YYDKDF come from the germline V gene (reference sequence).

The chain is built from TRBV11-3 and TRBJ1-1; no definite D call. V was cut by 5 bases and J by 1 base, with 8 bases left in between. This CDR3 contains 13 residues. In germline, CDR1 is SGHNT, CDR2 YENEEA. In DNA form, the CDR3 reads TGTGCCAGCAGCCGCGGTCCGAACACTGAAGCTTTCTTT. It is translated as CASSRGPNTEAFF.

The J gene is TRBJ1-1, the V gene TRBV2; D is ambiguous. With 4 bases removed from V and 0 bases from J, the gap between germline ends came to 12 bases. This CDR3 comprises 15 residues. Germline V gene sequence: CDR1 SNHLY, CDR2 FYNNEI. The DNA for the CDR3 is TGTGCCAGCAGTGTGGGCCCGGGAATGAACACTGAAGCTTTCTTT. Its protein is CASSVGPGMNTEAFF.

This chain joins TRBV18 and TRBJ2-6; possibly TRBD2 for D (6 bases). V was trimmed by 4 bases and J by 3 bases, leaving 7 bases between them. The CDR3 is 14 residues long. Germline CDR1 is KGHSH and CDR2 is LQKENI. Written as DNA, the CDR3 is TGTGCCAGCTCACAGGGACTTGGGGCCAACGTCCTGACTTTC. It codes for CASSQGLGANVLTF.

The chain combines TRBV5-1 with TRBJ1-3, with 9 bases identical to TRBD1. Trimming cost V 5 bases and J 0 bases; bases outside gene matches: 12. Germline-derived CDR1 and CDR2 are SGHRS and YFSETQ. The CDR3 length is 18 residues. This chain's CDR3 is CASRTTGQGGVSGNTIYF. DNA of the CDR3: TGCGCCAGCAGAACCACGGGACAGGGTGGGGTCTCTGGAAACACCATATATTTT.

V gene TRBV19 combines with J gene TRBJ1-2; 10 bases agree with TRBD1. The V and J ends lost 5 bases and 2 bases, in that order; junction bases with no gene match: 14. Germline V lookup: CDR1 LNHDA, CDR2 SQIVND (reference sequence). The CDR3 spans 18 residues. CDR3 residues: CASSPFPGTGDLNYGYTF. CDR3 coding DNA: TGTGCCAGTAGTCCCTTCCCCGGGACAGGGGACCTAAACTATGGCTACACCTTC.

The rearrangement joins TRBV19 to TRBJ1-4, with 7 nucleotides matching TRBD1. After removal of 6 bases from V and 1 base from J, the junction contained 8 bases not matched to a gene. Germline lookup yields CDR1 LNHDA and CDR2 SQIVND (reference sequence). This CDR3 region has 16 residues. The CDR3 DNA reads TGTGCCAGTAGGCAACAGGGGCAGATAACTAATGAAAAACTGTTTTTT. The encoded protein is CASRQQGQITNEKLFF.

The chain combines TRBV4-3 with TRBJ2-5; 8 bases map to TRBD2. This CDR3 has 14 residues. Germline CDR1 LGHNA, CDR2 YSLEER. J lost 3 bases, V lost 1 base, and 1 base had no gene match. CDR3 in DNA: TGCGCCAGCAGCCAAGGAGCGGGGGAAGAGACCCAGTACTTC. This translates into CASSQGAGEETQYF.

The rearrangement links TRBV5-1 to TRBJ2-3; 9 nucleotides match TRBD1. V gave up 4 bases and J gave up 1 base; unmatched junction bases: 10. The CDR3 has 17 amino acids. Germline-derived CDR1 and CDR2 are SGHRS and YFSETQ. The CDR3 DNA follows: TGCGCCAGCAGCCAAGACATACAGGGGGCTGGCACAGATACGCAGTATTTT. This codes for CASSQDIQGAGTDTQYF. Drawing the rest from reference TRBV5-1 and TRBJ2-3, the complete variable domain is KAGVTQTPRYLIKTRGQQVTLSCSPISGHRSVSWYQQTPGQGLQFLFEYFSETQRNKGNFPGRFSGRQFSNSRSEMNVSTLELGDSALYLCASSQDIQGAGTDTQYFGPGTRLTVL.

The chain uses TRBV28 and TRBJ2-3; TRBD2 matches at 14 bases. Germline CDR1 reads MDHEN; CDR2 reads SYDVKM. The CDR3 spans 17 residues. With 4 bases clipped from V and 4 bases from J, the junction kept 7 bases outside the gene matches. The CDR3 loop reads CASSSTPGLAGADTQYF. CDR3 in DNA: TGTGCCAGCAGTTCCACGCCGGGACTAGCGGGAGCAGATACGCAGTATTTT.

This sequence joins TRBV11-2 and TRBJ2-7, with D tentatively TRBD2 (6 bases). V dropped 4 bases and J dropped 3 bases, with 19 bases sitting between them. Germline CDR1 and CDR2: SGHAT and FQNNGV. There are 16 residues in the CDR3. The CDR3 DNA follows: TGTGCCAGCAGCTATCGACTTAGCGGCGGAAACTACGAGCAGTACTTC. Translated, it gives CASSYRLSGGNYEQYF.

The chain employs TRBV9 and TRBJ1-2; D possibly corresponds to TRBD1 (5 bases). There are 14 residues in the CDR3. Trimming cost V 0 bases and J 5 bases, with 11 bases left between them. Germline V lookup: CDR1 SGDLS, CDR2 YYNGEE. The CDR3 DNA sequence: TGTGCCAGCAGCGTAGACGGGGGACCTTATGGCTACACCTTC. Its protein product is CASSVDGGPYGYTF.

This chain uses TRBV6-4 with TRBJ2-2, with a weak D call TRBD1 (6 bases). The CDR3 sequence is 14 residues long. With 5 bases removed from V and 4 bases from J, the gap between germline ends came to 11 bases. CDR1 and CDR2 from the germline V gene are MRHNA and SNTAGT. The CDR3 loop reads CASSSGTTTGELFF. The CDR3 nucleotides are TGTGCCAGCAGTTCCGGGACAACCACCGGGGAGCTGTTTTTT.

This chain uses TRBV6-5 with TRBJ1-2; the match to TRBD1 covers 8 bases. V shed 6 bases and J 3 bases; nucleotides not matched to a gene: 6. The germline V gene encodes CDR1 MNHEY and CDR2 SVGAGI. This CDR3 has 14 amino acids. CDR3 DNA: TGTGCCAGCAGCACGGGACAGGCCCACTATGGCTACACCTTC. It is translated as CASSTGQAHYGYTF.

The genes are TRBV19 and TRBJ2-7, with TRBD1 matching over 9 bases. Germline CDR1 is LNHDA and CDR2 is SQIVND (reference sequence). The CDR3 extends over 14 amino acids. J lost 3 bases, V lost 7 bases, and 7 bases had no gene match. CDR3 nucleotides: TGTGCCAGTAACCCGGGACAGGGACACTACGAGCAGTACTTC. Translation gives CASNPGQGHYEQYF.

The chain combines TRBV7-6 with TRBJ1-3; unclear D gene. V dropped 5 bases and J dropped 0 bases, with 14 bases sitting between them. The CDR3 contains 16 residues. Germline loops: CDR1 SGHVS, CDR2 FNYEAQ. Here the CDR3 reads CASSPSSGTSGNTIYF. CDR3 bases: TGTGCCAGCAGCCCCTCCTCGGGAACCTCTGGAAACACCATATATTTT.

J is TRBJ1-2 and V is TRBV30; unclear D gene. CDR3 length: 14 residues. Trimming shortened V by 0 bases and J by 0 bases, and 8 bases separated the two germline ends. Germline-derived CDR1 and CDR2 are GTSNPN and SVGIG (reference sequence). The CDR3 region is CAWSVEIANYGYTF. CDR3 DNA sequence: TGTGCCTGGAGTGTAGAGATAGCTAACTATGGCTACACCTTC. The whole variable domain, filled in from reference TRBV30 and TRBJ1-2, reads SQTIHQWPATLVQPVGSPLSLECTVEGTSNPNLYWYRQAAGRGLQLLFYSVGIGQISSEVPQNLSASRPQDRQFILSSKKLLLSDSGFYLCAWSVEIANYGYTFGSGTRLTVV.

The chain combines TRBV24-1 with TRBJ2-7; the match to TRBD1 covers 8 bases. In germline, CDR1 is KGHDR, CDR2 SFDVKD. Trimming cost V 9 bases and J 6 bases; bases outside gene matches: 12. The CDR3 sequence is 14 residues long. CDR3 in amino acids: CATLWDRTSIEQYF. The DNA for the CDR3 is TGTGCCACCCTCTGGGACAGGACGTCAATCGAGCAGTACTTC.

CDR3 sequence (DNA): TGTGCCAGCAGCCATACAGGGGGCAATCAGCCCCAGCATTTT. Residues: CASSHTGGNQPQHF. The chain carries TRBV6-2 or TRBV6-3 and TRBJ1-5; TRBD1 agrees at 7 bases. With V trimmed by 6 bases and J by 2 bases, 4 bases remained unmatched. Germline loops: CDR1 MNHEY, CDR2 SVGEGT. The CDR3 sequence is 14 residues long.

This chain joins TRBV6-1 and TRBJ2-7; D is perhaps TRBD1 (5 bases). V was pared by 5 bases and J by 3 bases, with 17 bases between. Germline loops: CDR1 MNHNS, CDR2 SASEGT. The CDR3 spans 15 residues. CDR3 protein: CASSKPNQGLYEQYF. CDR3 nucleotides: TGTGCCAGCAGTAAACCCAATCAGGGTCTCTACGAGCAGTACTTC.

The rearrangement joins TRBV4-1 to TRBJ1-5; D uncertain. Trimming shortened V by 1 base and J by 1 base, and 11 bases separated the two germline ends. Germline loops: CDR1 MGHRA, CDR2 YSYEKL. The CDR3 spans 16 residues. The CDR3 DNA follows: TGCGCCAGCAGCCAAGCTGGCAGTATGAGCAATCAGCCCCAGCATTTT. Its protein product is CASSQAGSMSNQPQHF.

The chain employs TRBV5-1 and TRBJ2-7, with D possibly matching TRBD1 (5 bases). This CDR3 is 14 amino acids long. Germline CDR1 and CDR2: SGHRS and YFSETQ. Trimming took 7 bases from V and 0 from J, leaving 14 bases between them. The CDR3 loop reads CASGLQGLSYEQYF. DNA for the CDR3: TGCGCCAGCGGCCTCCAGGGTCTCTCCTACGAGCAGTACTTC.